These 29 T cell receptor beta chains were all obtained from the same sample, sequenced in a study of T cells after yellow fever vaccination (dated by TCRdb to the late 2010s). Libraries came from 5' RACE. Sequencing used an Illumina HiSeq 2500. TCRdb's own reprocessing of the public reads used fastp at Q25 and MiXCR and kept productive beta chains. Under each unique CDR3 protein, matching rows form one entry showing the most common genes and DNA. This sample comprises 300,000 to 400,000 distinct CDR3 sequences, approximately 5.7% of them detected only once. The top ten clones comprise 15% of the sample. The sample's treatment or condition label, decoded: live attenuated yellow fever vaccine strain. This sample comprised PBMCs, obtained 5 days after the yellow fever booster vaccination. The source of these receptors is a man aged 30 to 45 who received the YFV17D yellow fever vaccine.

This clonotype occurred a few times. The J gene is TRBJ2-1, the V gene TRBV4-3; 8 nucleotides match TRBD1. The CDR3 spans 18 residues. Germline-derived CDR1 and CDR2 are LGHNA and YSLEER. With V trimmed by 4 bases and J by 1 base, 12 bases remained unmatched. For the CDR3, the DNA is TGCGCCAGCAGCCCCGAGACAGGGGTGATAGTATCCTACAATGAGCAGTTCTTC. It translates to CASSPETGVIVSYNEQFF.

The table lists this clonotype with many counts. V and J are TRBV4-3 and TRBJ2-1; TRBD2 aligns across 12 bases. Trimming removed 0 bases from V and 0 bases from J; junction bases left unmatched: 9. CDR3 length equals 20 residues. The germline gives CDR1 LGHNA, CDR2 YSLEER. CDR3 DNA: TGCGCCAGCAGCCAAGAGCGAACTAGCGGGAGGTCGAGCTCCTACAATGAGCAGTTCTTC. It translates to CASSQERTSGRSSSYNEQFF.

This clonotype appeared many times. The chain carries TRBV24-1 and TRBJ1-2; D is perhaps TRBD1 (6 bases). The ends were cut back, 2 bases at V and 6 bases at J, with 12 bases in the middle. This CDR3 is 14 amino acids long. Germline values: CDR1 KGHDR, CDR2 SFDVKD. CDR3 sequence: CATSDSHRVDGYTF. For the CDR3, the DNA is TGTGCCACCAGTGATTCGCACAGGGTTGATGGCTACACCTTC.

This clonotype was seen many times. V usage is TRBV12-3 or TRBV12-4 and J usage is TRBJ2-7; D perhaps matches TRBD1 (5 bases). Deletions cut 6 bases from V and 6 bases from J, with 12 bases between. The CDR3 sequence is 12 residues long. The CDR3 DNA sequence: TGTGCCAGCAGGGAAAAGGGGCCCGAGCAGTACTTC. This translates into CASREKGPEQYF.

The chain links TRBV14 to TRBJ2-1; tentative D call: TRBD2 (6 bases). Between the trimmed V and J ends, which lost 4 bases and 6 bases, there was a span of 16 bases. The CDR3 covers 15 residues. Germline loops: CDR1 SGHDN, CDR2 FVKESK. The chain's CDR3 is CASSPRFVGGNEQFF. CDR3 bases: TGTGCCAGCAGCCCGAGGTTCGTGGGAGGCAATGAGCAGTTCTTC.

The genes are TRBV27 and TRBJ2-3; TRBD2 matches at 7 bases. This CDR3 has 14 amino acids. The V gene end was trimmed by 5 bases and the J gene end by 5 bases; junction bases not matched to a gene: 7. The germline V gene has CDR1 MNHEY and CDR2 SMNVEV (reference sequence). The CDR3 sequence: CASSNAGVIDTQYF. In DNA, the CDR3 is TGTGCCAGCAGTAACGCGGGAGTAATAGATACGCAGTATTTT.

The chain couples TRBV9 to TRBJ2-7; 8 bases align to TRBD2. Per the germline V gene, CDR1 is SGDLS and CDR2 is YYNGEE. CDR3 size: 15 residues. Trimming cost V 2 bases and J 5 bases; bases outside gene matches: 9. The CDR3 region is CASSVSGGPLHEQYF. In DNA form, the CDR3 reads TGTGCCAGCAGCGTCTCGGGAGGGCCACTCCACGAGCAGTACTTC.

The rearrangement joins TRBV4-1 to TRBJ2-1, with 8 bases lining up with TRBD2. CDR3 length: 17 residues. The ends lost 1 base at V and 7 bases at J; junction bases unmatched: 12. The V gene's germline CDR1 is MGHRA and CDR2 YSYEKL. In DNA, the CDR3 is TGCGCCAGCAGCCAAGTTAATTTAGGACTAGCTGAAAATGAGCAGTTCTTC. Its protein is CASSQVNLGLAENEQFF.

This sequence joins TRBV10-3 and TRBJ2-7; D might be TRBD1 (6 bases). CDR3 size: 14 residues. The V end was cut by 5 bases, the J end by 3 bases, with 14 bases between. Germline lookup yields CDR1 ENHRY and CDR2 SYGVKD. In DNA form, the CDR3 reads TGTGCCATCAGTTCCACCGGACAGAGCTACGAGCAGTACTTC. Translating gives CAISSTGQSYEQYF.

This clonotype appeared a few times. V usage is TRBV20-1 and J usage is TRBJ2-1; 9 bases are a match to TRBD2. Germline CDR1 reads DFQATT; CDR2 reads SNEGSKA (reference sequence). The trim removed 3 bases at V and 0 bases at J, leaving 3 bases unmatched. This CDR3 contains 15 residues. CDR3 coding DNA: TGCAGTGCTAGGGGGACTAGCCACTCCTACAATGAGCAGTTCTTC. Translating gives CSARGTSHSYNEQFF.

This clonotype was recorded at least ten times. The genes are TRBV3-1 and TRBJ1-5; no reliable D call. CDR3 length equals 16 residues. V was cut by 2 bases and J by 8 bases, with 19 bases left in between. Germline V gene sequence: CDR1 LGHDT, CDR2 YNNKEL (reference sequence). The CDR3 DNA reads TGTGCCAGCAGCCAAAACCTGGACGTCTTAGGAGAGCCCCAGCATTTT. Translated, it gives CASSQNLDVLGEPQHF.

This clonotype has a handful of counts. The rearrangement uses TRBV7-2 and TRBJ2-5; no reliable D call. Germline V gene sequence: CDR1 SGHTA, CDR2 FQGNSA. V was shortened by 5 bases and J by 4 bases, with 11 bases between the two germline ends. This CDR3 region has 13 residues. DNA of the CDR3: TGTGCCAGCAGCGGAAAGTGGGGAGAGACCCAGTACTTC. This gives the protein CASSGKWGETQYF.

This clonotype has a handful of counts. CDR3 residues: CASSPGTGTEKLFF. CDR3 in DNA: TGCGCCAGCAGCCCTGGGACAGGGACTGAAAAACTGTTTTTT. V is TRBV4-3 and J is TRBJ1-4, with 9 bases fitting TRBD1. There are 14 residues in the CDR3. Germline assignment: CDR1 LGHNA and CDR2 YSLEER. J gave up 7 bases and V 4 bases, and 4 bases lay outside the gene matches.

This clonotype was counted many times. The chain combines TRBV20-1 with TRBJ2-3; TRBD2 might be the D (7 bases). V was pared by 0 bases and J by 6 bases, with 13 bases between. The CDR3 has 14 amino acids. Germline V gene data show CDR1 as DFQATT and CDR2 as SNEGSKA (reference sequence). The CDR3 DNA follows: TGCAGTGCTAGAGATGCACAGGGAGGGGATACGCAGTATTTT. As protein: CSARDAQGGDTQYF.

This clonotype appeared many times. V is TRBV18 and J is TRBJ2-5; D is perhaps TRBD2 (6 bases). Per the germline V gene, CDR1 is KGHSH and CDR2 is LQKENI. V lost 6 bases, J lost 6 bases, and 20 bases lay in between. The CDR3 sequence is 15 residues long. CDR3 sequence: CASSPPGLPKQTQYF. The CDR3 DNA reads TGTGCCAGCTCCCCCCCAGGACTACCGAAACAGACCCAGTACTTC.

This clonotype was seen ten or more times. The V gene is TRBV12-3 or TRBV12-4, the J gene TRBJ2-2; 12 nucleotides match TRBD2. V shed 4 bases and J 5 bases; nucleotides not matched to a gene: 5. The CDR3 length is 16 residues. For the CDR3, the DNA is TGTGCCAGCAGTTACCGACTAGCGGGAGATACCGGGGAGCTGTTTTTT. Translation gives CASSYRLAGDTGELFF.

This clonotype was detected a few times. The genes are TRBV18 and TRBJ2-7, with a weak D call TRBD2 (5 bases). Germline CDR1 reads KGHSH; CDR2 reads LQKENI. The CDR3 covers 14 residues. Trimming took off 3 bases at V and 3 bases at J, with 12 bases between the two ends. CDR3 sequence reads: CASSPVGDVYEQYF. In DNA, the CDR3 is TGTGCCAGCTCACCGGTCGGGGATGTCTACGAGCAGTACTTC.

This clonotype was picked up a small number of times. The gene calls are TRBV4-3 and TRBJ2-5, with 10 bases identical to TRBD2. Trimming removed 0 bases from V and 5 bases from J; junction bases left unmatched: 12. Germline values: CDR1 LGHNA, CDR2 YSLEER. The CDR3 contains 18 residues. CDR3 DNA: TGCGCCAGCAGCCAAGAGAGAGACGGTCTAGCGGGAGCTGAGACCCAGTACTTC. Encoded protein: CASSQERDGLAGAETQYF.

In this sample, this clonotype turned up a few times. CDR3 DNA: TGTGCCAGCAGTTCTAGGACCGGGACGACCTACTACGAGCAGTACTTC. It specifies CASSSRTGTTYYEQYF. This chain links TRBV28 with TRBJ2-7, with D possibly called TRBD1 or TRBD2 (5 bases each). Germline V lookup: CDR1 MDHEN, CDR2 SYDVKM. The CDR3 loop spans 16 amino acids. Trimming removed 4 bases at V and 3 bases at J, with 19 bases between.

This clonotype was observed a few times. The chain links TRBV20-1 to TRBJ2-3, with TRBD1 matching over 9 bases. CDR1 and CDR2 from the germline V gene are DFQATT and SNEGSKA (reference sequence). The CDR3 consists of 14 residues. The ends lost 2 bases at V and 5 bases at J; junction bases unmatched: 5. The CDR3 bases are TGCAGTGCTAGACCCGGGACAGGGTTAGATACGCAGTATTTT. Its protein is CSARPGTGLDTQYF.

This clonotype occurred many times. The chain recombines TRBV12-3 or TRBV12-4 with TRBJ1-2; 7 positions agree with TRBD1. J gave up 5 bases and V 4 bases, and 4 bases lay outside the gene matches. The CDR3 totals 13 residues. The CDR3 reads CASSYDRAYGYTF. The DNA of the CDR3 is TGTGCCAGCAGTTATGACAGGGCATATGGCTACACCTTC.

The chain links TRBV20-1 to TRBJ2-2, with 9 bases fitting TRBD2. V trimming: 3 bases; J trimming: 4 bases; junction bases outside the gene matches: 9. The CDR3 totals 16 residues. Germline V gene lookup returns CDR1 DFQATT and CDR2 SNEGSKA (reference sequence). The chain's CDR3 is CSASFSGRRSTGELFF. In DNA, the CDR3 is TGCAGTGCTAGCTTTAGCGGGAGACGAAGCACCGGGGAGCTGTTTTTT.

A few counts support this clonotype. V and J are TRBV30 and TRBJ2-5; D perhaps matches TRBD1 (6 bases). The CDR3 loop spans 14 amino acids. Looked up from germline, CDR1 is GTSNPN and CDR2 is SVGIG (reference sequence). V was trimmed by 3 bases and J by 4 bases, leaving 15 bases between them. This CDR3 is CAWRHKGGGETQYF. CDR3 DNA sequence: TGTGCCTGGAGACATAAAGGGGGTGGAGAGACCCAGTACTTC.

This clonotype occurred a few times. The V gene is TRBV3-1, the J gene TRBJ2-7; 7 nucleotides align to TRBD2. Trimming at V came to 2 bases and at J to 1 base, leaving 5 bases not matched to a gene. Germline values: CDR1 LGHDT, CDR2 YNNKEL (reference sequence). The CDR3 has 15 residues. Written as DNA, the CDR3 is TGTGCCAGCAGCCAAAGGGCGGGAGCTTCCTACGAGCAGTACTTC. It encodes CASSQRAGASYEQYF.

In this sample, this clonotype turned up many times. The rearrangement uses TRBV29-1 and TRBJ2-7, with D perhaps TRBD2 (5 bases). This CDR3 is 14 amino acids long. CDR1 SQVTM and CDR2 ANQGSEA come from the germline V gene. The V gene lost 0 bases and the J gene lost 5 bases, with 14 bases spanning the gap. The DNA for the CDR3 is TGCAGCGTTGAAGACCGATCGGGGTCTAACGAGCAGTACTTC. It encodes CSVEDRSGSNEQYF.

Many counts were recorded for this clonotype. In DNA form, the CDR3 reads TGCGCCAGCAGGCCCGGGACTTCGAACACCGGGGAGCTGTTTTTT. Its protein is CASRPGTSNTGELFF. This chain uses TRBV5-1 with TRBJ2-2; D might be TRBD2 (6 bases). The germline V gene encodes CDR1 SGHRS and CDR2 YFSETQ. V lost 5 bases to trimming and J lost 0 bases, with 11 bases between them. The CDR3 sequence is 15 residues long.

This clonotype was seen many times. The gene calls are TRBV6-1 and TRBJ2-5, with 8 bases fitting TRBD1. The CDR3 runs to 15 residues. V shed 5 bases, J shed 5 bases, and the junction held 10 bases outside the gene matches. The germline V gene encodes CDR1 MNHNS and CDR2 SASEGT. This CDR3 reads CASSPGQGKMETQYF. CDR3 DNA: TGTGCCAGCAGTCCCGGACAGGGAAAGATGGAGACCCAGTACTTC.

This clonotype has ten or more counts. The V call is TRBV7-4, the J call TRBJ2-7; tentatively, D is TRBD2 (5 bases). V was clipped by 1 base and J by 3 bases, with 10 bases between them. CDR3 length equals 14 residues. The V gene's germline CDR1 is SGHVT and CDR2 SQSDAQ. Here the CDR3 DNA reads TGTGCCAGCAGCTTAGTCGAGGGTCTCTACGAGCAGTACTTC. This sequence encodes CASSLVEGLYEQYF.

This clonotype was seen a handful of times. The CDR3 loop is CASSQDGPDVGGEQYF. In DNA form, the CDR3 reads TGCGCCAGCAGCCAAGATGGTCCCGATGTCGGGGGCGAGCAGTACTTC. The J gene is TRBJ2-7, the V gene TRBV4-3; D is perhaps TRBD2 (6 bases). With 0 bases removed from V and 6 bases from J, the gap between germline ends came to 18 bases. CDR3 size: 16 residues. The V gene's germline CDR1 is LGHNA and CDR2 YSLEER.